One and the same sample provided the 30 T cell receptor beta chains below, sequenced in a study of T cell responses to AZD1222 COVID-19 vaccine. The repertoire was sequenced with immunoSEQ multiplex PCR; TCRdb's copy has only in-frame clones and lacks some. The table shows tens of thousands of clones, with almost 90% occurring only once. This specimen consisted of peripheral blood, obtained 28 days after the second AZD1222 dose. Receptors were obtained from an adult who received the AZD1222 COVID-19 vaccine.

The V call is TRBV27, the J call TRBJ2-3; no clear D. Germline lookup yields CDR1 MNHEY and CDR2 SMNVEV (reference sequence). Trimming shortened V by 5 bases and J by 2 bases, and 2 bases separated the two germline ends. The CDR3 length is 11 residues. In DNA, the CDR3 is TGTGCCAGCAGTGCCACAGATACGCAGTATTTT. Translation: CASSATDTQYF.

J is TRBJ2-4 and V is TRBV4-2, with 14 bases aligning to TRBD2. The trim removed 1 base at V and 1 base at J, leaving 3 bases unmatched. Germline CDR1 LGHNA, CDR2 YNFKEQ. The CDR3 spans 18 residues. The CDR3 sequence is CASSQATSGRAAKNIQYF. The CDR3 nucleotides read TGTGCCAGCAGCCAAGCGACTAGCGGGAGGGCTGCCAAAAACATTCAGTACTTC.

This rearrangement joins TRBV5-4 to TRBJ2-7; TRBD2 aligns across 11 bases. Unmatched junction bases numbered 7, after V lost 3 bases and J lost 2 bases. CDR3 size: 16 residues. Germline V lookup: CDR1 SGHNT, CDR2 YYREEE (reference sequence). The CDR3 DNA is TGTGCCAGCAGCTCGTTGACTAGCGGGAATCCCTACGAGCAGTACTTC. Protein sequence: CASSSLTSGNPYEQYF.

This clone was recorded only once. The CDR3 region is CASSPSGNEQFF. The DNA of the CDR3 is TGTGCCAGCAGCCCATCGGGGAATGAGCAGTTCTTC. This rearrangement joins TRBV27 to TRBJ2-1, with D tentatively TRBD2 (5 bases). V shed 6 bases and J shed 7 bases, with 10 bases lying between them. Germline values: CDR1 MNHEY, CDR2 SMNVEV (reference sequence). This CDR3 has 12 amino acids.

The CDR3 sequence: CASSIRDQETQYF. CDR3 bases: TGTGCCAGTAGTATCCGTGACCAAGAGACCCAGTACTTC. V is TRBV19 and J is TRBJ2-5, with no clear D. CDR1 and CDR2 from the germline V gene are LNHDA and SQIVND (reference sequence). This CDR3 is 13 amino acids long. Between the trimmed V and J ends, which lost 3 bases and 0 bases, there was a span of 5 bases. The whole variable domain, filled in from reference TRBV19 and TRBJ2-5, reads DGGITQSPKYLFRKEGQNVTLSCEQNLNHDAMYWYRQDPGQGLRLIYYSQIVNDFQKGDIAEGYSVSREKKESFPLTVTSAQKNPTAFYLCASSIRDQETQYFGPGTRLLVL.

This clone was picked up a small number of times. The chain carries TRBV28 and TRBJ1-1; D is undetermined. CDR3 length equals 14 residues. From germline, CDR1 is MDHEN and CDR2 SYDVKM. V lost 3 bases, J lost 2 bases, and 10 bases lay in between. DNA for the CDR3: TGTGCCAGCAGTTTGATGCTAACTAACACTGAAGCTTTCTTT. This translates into CASSLMLTNTEAFF.

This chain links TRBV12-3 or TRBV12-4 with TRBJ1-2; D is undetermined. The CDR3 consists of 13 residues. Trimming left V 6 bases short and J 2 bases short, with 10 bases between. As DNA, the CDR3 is TGTGCCAGCAGATTTCGGGGAAACTATGGCTACACCTTC. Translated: CASRFRGNYGYTF.

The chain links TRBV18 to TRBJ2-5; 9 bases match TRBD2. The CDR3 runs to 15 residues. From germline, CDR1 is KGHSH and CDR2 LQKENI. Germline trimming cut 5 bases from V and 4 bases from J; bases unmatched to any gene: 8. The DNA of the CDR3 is TGTGCCAGCTCATGGAATAGCGGGAGTGGAGAGACCCAGTACTTC. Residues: CASSWNSGSGETQYF.

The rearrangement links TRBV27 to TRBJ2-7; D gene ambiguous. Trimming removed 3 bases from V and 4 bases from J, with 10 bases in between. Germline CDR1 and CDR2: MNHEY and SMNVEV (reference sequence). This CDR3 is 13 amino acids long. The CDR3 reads CASSFSVGYEQYF. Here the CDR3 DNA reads TGTGCCAGCAGTTTTTCCGTCGGGTACGAGCAGTACTTC.

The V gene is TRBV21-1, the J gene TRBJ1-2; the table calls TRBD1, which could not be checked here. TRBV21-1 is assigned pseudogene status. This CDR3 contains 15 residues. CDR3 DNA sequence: TGTGCCAGCTGCAACCGACAGCACAAGTACTATGGCTACACCTTC. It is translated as CASCNRQHKYYGYTF.

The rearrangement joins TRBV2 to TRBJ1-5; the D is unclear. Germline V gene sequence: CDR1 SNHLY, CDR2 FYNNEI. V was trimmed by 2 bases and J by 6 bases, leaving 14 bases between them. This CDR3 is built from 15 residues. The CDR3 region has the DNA TGTGCCAGCAGTGAAACTTGGGGTATAGGTCAGCCCCAGCATTTT. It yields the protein CASSETWGIGQPQHF.

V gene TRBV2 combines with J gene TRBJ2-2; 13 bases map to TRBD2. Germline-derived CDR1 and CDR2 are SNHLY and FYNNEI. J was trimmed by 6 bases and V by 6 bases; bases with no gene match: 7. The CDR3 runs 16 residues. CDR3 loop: CASRKGGLAGAGELFF. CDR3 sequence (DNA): TGTGCCAGCAGGAAAGGAGGACTAGCGGGAGCCGGGGAGCTGTTTTTT.

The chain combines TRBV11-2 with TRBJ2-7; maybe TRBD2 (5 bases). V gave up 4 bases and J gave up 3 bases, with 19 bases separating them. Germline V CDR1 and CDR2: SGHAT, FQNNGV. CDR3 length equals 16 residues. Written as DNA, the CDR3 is TGTGCCAGCAGCTGGGCCTATGGACGAGGAGGCTACGAGCAGTACTTC. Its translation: CASSWAYGRGGYEQYF.

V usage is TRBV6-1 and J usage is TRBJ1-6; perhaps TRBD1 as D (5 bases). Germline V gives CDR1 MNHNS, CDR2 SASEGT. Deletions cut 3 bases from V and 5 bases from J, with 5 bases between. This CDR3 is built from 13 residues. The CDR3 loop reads CASSDRDNSPLHF. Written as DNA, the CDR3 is TGTGCCAGCAGTGACAGGGATAATTCACCCCTCCACTTT.

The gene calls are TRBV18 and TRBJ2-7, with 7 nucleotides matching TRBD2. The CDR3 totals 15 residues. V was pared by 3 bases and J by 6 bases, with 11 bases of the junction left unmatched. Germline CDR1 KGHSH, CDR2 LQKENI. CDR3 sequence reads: CASSPATAGGGEQYF. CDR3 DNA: TGTGCCAGCTCACCGGCGACAGCTGGGGGGGGCGAGCAGTACTTC.

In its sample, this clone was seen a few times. CDR3 residues: CASSLDFGNTEAFF. DNA for the CDR3: TGCGCCAGCAGCTTGGACTTCGGAAACACTGAAGCTTTCTTT. This sequence joins TRBV5-1 and TRBJ1-1; D is ambiguous. The CDR3 covers 14 residues. Looked up from germline, CDR1 is SGHRS and CDR2 is YFSETQ. The V and J ends lost 0 bases and 2 bases respectively, with 8 bases between them.

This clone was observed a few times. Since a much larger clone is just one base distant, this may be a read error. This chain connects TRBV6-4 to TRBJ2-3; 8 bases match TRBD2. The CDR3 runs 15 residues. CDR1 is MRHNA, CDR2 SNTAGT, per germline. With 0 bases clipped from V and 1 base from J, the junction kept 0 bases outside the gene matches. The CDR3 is CASSDSSGGTDTQYF. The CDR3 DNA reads TGTGCCAGCAGTGACTCTAGCGGGGGCACAGATACGCAGTATTTT.

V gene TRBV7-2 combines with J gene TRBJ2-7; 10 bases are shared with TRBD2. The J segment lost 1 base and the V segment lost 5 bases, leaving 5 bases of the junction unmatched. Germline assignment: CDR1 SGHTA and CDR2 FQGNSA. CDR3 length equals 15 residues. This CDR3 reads CASSTLAGSSYEQYF. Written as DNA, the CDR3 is TGTGCCAGCAGCACACTAGCGGGATCTTCCTACGAGCAGTACTTC.

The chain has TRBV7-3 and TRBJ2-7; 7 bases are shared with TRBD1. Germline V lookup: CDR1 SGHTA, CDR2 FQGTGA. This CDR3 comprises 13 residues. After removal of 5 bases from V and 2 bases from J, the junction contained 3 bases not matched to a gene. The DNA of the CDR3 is TGTGCCAGCAGCATGGGACAGACCTACGAGCAGTACTTC. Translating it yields CASSMGQTYEQYF.

The CDR3 reads CASSPQGVNYGYTF. For the CDR3, the DNA is TGCGCCAGCAGCCCGCAGGGGGTTAACTATGGCTACACCTTC. The genes are TRBV10-2 and TRBJ1-2; 7 bases map to TRBD1. CDR1 and CDR2 (germline): WSHSY, SAAADI. Losses at the gene ends were 6 bases for V and 1 base for J; bases not matched to a gene: 5. The CDR3 loop spans 14 amino acids.

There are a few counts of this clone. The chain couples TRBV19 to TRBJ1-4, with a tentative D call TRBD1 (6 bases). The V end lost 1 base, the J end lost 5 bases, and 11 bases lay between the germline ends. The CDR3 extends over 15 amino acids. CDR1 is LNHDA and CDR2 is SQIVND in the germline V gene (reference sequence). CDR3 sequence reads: CASSIVDSRNEKLFF. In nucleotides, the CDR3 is TGTGCCAGTAGTATAGTGGACAGCCGCAATGAAAAACTGTTTTTT. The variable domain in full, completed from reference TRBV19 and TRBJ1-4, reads DGGITQSPKYLFRKEGQNVTLSCEQNLNHDAMYWYRQDPGQGLRLIYYSQIVNDFQKGDIAEGYSVSREKKESFPLTVTSAQKNPTAFYLCASSIVDSRNEKLFFGSGTQLSVL.

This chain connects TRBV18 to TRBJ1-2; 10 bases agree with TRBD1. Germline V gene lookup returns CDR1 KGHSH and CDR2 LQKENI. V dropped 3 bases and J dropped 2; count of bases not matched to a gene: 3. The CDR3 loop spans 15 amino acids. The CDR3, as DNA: TGTGCCAGCTCACCTGCGACAGGGGGCAACTATGGCTACACCTTC. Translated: CASSPATGGNYGYTF. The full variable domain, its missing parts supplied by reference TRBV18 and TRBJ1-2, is NAGVMQNPRHLVRRRGQEARLRCSPMKGHSHVYWYRQLPEEGLKFMVYLQKENIIDESGMPKERFSAEFPKEGPSILRIQQVVRGDSAAYFCASSPATGGNYGYTFGSGTRLTVV.

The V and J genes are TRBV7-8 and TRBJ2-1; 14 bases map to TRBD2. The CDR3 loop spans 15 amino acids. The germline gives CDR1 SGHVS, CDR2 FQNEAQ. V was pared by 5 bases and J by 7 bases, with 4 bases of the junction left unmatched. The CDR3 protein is CASSAGLAGENEQFF. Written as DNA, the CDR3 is TGTGCCAGCAGCGCGGGACTAGCGGGAGAAAATGAGCAGTTCTTC.

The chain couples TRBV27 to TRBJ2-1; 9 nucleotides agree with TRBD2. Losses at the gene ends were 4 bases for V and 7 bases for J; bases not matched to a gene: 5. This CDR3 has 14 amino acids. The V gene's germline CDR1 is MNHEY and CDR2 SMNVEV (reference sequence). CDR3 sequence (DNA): TGTGCCAGCAGTTATAGCGGGAGAGGGAATGAGCAGTTCTTC. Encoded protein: CASSYSGRGNEQFF.

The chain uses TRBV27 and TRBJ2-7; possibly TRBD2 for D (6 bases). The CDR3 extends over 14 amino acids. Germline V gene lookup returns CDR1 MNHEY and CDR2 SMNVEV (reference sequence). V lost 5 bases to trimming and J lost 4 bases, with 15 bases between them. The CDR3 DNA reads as TGTGCCAGCAGTATGGGGGGACCCCGTTACGAGCAGTACTTC. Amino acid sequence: CASSMGGPRYEQYF.

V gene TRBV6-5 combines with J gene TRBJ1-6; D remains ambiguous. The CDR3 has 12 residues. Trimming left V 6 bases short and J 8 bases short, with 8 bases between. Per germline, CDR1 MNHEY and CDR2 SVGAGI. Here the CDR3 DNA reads TGTGCCAGCAGCGCCCGTCATTCACCCCTCCACTTT. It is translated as CASSARHSPLHF.

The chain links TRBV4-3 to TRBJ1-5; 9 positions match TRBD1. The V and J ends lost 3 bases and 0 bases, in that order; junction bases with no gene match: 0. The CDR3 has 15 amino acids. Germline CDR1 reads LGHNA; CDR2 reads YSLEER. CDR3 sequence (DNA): TGCGCCAGCAGCCAGGGACAGGGTAGCAATCAGCCCCAGCATTTT. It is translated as CASSQGQGSNQPQHF.

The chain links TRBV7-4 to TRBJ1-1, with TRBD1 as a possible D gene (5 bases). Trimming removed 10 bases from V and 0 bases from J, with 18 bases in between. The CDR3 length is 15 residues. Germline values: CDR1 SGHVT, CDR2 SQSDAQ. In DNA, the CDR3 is TGTGCCACCCCGGCGGGGGTATCGATGAACACTGAAGCTTTCTTT. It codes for CATPAGVSMNTEAFF.

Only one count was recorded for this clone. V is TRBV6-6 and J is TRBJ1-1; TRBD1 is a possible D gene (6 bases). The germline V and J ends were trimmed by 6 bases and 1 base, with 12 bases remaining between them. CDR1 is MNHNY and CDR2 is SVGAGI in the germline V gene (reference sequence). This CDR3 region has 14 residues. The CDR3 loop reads CASSHGTSNTEAFF. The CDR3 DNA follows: TGTGCCAGCAGCCACGGGACATCGAACACTGAAGCTTTCTTT.

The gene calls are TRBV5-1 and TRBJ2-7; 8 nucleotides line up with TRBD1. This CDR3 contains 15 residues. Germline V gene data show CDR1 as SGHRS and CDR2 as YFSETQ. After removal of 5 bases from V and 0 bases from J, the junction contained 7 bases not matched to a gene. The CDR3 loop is CASRLRTGGSYEQYF. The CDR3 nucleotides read TGCGCCAGCAGGTTGCGTACAGGGGGCTCCTACGAGCAGTACTTC.